The entry that follows covers one T cell receptor (beta chain) sequence. This specimen belongs to a study of blood T cell repertoires in COVID-19. Turning to the study itself: Specimens from acute and convalescent COVID-19 originated in the United States, Italy and Spain. PBMCs, B-cell-depleted T cells, or T cells were the source of the cDNA or gDNA that made up the material.

Germline V gene lookup returns CDR1 SEHNR and CDR2 FQNEAQ (reference sequence). The CDR3 spans 16 residues. V was clipped by 2 bases and J by 3 bases; unmatched bases: 10. Original processing notes: It was from reference gene primer amplification that nucleated cell counts were estimated. Sequencing used immunoSEQ multiplex PCR; TCRdb keeps in-frame clones, though not all of them. V and J calls and clone size are copied from that table; D and trimming were computed from the DNA. The table shows over 60,000 clones, with 90% occurring only once. The chain carries TRBV7-9 and TRBJ2-7, with 7 bases lining up with TRBD1. The sequenced sample consisted of peripheral blood. The TCR was taken from a man in his sixties with acute or convalescent COVID-19. The CDR3 region has the DNA TGTGCCAGCAGCTTAAGTCTGAACAGGGGTGGCTACGAGCAGTACTTC. This gives the protein CASSLSLNRGGYEQYF.